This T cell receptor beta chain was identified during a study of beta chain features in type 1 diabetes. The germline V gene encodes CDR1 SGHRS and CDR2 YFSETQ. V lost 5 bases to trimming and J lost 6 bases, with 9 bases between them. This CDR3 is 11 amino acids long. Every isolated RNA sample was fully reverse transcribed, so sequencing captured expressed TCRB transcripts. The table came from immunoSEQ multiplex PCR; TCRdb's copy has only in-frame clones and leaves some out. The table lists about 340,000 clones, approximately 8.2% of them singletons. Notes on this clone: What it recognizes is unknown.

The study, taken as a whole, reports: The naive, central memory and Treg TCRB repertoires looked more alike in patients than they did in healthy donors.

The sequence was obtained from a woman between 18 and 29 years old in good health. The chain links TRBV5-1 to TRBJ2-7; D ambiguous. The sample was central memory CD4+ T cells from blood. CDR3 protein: CASRLETEQYF. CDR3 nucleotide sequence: TGCGCCAGCAGGCTGGAGACCGAGCAGTACTTC.